This T cell receptor (beta chain) was obtained from a study of T cell repertoires in cytomegalovirus infection. As for the study in general: CMV epitopes used comprised recently identified HLA-C-restricted ones and well-studied HLA-B-restricted ones. Public TCR beta signature analysis indicated the presence of both CMV infection and matching HLA type.

The germline gives CDR1 LNHDA, CDR2 SQIVND (reference sequence). This CDR3 comprises 14 residues. The V and J ends lost 5 bases and 4 bases respectively, with 11 bases between them. Study-wide findings and caveats: Individuals carrying CMV plus the relevant HLA were identified by cumulative frequency of public TCR beta families. Clonotypes of TCR beta that were HLA-C-restricted and CMV-specific dominated the ex vivo response.

TCRdb reanalysed the reads using MiXCR and keeps one entry per CDR3 protein. This table holds about 770,000 distinct CDR3 sequences, roughly 28% found once. In regard to this clonotype: Its antigen is undetermined.

This clonotype originated in a human donor in good health (CMV status not recorded). Some clones in this sample may be carry-over from other donors' samples. This material consisted of cultured CD8+ T cells from PBMCs, taken from culture after CMV antigen stimulation. The chain joins TRBV19 to TRBJ2-2; D call uncertain. CDR3 in DNA: TGTGCCAGTAGTCCGGACGACTTCACCGGGGAGCTGTTTTTT. Its translation: CASSPDDFTGELFF. Based on the CDR3 plus reference TRBV19 and TRBJ2-2, the full variable domain is DGGITQSPKYLFRKEGQNVTLSCEQNLNHDAMYWYRQDPGQGLRLIYYSQIVNDFQKGDIAEGYSVSREKKESFPLTVTSAQKNPTAFYLCASSPDDFTGELFFGEGSRLTVL.